This is a list of T cell receptor beta chains from one sample in a study of OX40 agonist ivuxolimab in advanced cancers. Profiled with immunoSEQ multiplex PCR; TCRdb holds only in-frame clones, not every one. The table lists about 34,000 clones, around 90% of them singletons. Specimen: CD4+ or CD8+ T cells sorted from blood, collected in a trial of the OX40 agonist ivuxolimab. These receptor sequences come from an adult with an advanced solid tumor such as melanoma, head and neck, liver or kidney cancer. Both conserved end residues are part of each CDR3. The D gene is left open where the match is weak. The size field is filled for only some rows; it gives once, few, many or a size class.

>TRBV15|-|TRBJ2-3|TRBD2
TGTGCCACCAGCGAGACTAGCGGGAGAGATACGCAGTATTTT
CATSETSGRDTQYF
>TRBV11-2|-|TRBJ2-5|TRBD1
TGTGCCAGCAGCCCCCCGACAGGGATTAAAGAGACCCAGTACTTC
CASSPPTGIKETQYF
>TRBV11-2|-|TRBJ2-7|-
TGTGCCAGCAGCTTGATACCCGACAGCCGCTACGAGCAGTACTTC
CASSLIPDSRYEQYF
>TRBV7-2|once|TRBJ2-5|TRBD2
TGTGCCAGCAGCTTAGCGATGTTGCGGGGGGCAGAGACCCAGTACTTC
CASSLAMLRGAETQYF
>TRBV6-1|-|TRBJ1-1|-
TGTGCCAGCAGGCGGGGCATGAACACTGAAGCTTTCTTT
CASRRGMNTEAFF
>TRBV19|-|TRBJ1-4|TRBD1
TGTGCCACTTCACAGGGGGCCGGTGAAAAACTGTTTTTT
CATSQGAGEKLFF
>TRBV7-8|once|TRBJ2-3|TRBD1
TGTGCCAGCAGCCGTACCGGGACAGGGGGCGCAGATACGCAGTATTTT
CASSRTGTGGADTQYF
>TRBV29-1|-|TRBJ2-5|TRBD1
TGCAGCGTTTCCGAGACAGGGGGGATATTGGGGACCCAGTACTTC
CSVSETGGILGTQYF
>TRBV30|-|TRBJ2-5|-
TGTGCCTGGAGTCCCGGACTGCAAGAGACCCAGTACTTC
CAWSPGLQETQYF
>TRBV2|few|TRBJ1-6|-
TGTGCCAGCAGTTCGGGGTTCCCTATGTATAATTCACCCCTCCACTTT
CASSSGFPMYNSPLHF
>TRBV18|-|TRBJ2-3|TRBD2
TGTGCCAGCTCCCCGGAGGGCGGGGGAGACACAGATACGCAGTATTTT
CASSPEGGGDTDTQYF
>TRBV19|-|TRBJ2-1|-
TGTGCCAGTAGTACAAACATAGGGGCCAACAATGAGCAGTTCTTC
CASSTNIGANNEQFF
>TRBV7-2|-|TRBJ1-1|-
TGTGCCAGCAGCTTTGGGGGGGGCACTGAAGCTTTCTTT
CASSFGGGTEAFF
>TRBV19|-|TRBJ2-2|-
TGTGCCAGTAAGGCAGGGGCCGGGGAGCTGTTTTTT
CASKAGAGELFF